The 32 T cell receptor beta chains in this list originate from one sample, sequenced in a study of OX40 agonist ivuxolimab in advanced cancers. Library prep was done by the immunoSEQ multiplex PCR assay. This is the immuneACCESS table as TCRdb keeps it, with only in-frame sequences that have V and J called. A part of the clones is gone; compared with another copy, unresolved V genes explain less than half, and the rest is unexplained. Recorded for this sample are tens of thousands of clones; roughly 90% of them occurred a single time. The top ten hold around 4.7% of the sample. This material consisted of CD4+ or CD8+ T cells sorted from blood, taken in a trial of the OX40 agonist ivuxolimab. The receptors here all came from an adult with an advanced solid tumor such as melanoma, head and neck, liver or kidney cancer.

The CDR3 region has the DNA TGTGCCAGCAGTTTCACAGGGGTGTTAGTGACAGATACGCAGTATTTT. This codes for CASSFTGVLVTDTQYF. The rearrangement joins TRBV27 to TRBJ2-3, with 7 bases matching TRBD1. CDR3 size: 16 residues. V shed 3 bases and J 3 bases; nucleotides not matched to a gene: 9. Germline lookup yields CDR1 MNHEY and CDR2 SMNVEV (reference sequence).

The chain carries TRBV19 and TRBJ2-3; 9 bases map to TRBD2. This CDR3 spans 15 amino acids. Germline V gene sequence: CDR1 LNHDA, CDR2 SQIVND (reference sequence). Trimming at V came to 3 bases and at J to 4 bases, leaving 5 bases not matched to a gene. Written as DNA, the CDR3 is TGTGCCAGTAGTATTAGCGGGAGTAGTTCAGATACGCAGTATTTT. Protein: CASSISGSSSDTQYF. The full variable domain, its missing parts supplied by reference TRBV19 and TRBJ2-3, is DGGITQSPKYLFRKEGQNVTLSCEQNLNHDAMYWYRQDPGQGLRLIYYSQIVNDFQKGDIAEGYSVSREKKESFPLTVTSAQKNPTAFYLCASSISGSSSDTQYFGPGTRLTVL.

This chain uses TRBV27 with TRBJ2-2; maybe TRBD2 (6 bases). Germline V gene sequence: CDR1 MNHEY, CDR2 SMNVEV (reference sequence). V was shortened by 6 bases and J by 8 bases, with 10 bases between the two germline ends. The CDR3 has 12 amino acids. CDR3 nucleotides: TGTGCCAGCAGACGGAGGGGTGGGGAGCTGTTTTTT. Protein: CASRRRGGELFF.

The rearrangement joins TRBV7-9 to TRBJ2-7; D is uncertain. Trimming took off 3 bases at V and 3 bases at J, with 15 bases between the two ends. The CDR3 sequence is 15 residues long. CDR1 is SEHNR and CDR2 is FQNEAQ in the germline V gene (reference sequence). The CDR3 coding sequence is TGTGCCAGCAGCTTTCCCGGCGGTAGGAGCTACGAGCAGTACTTC. The encoded protein is CASSFPGGRSYEQYF.

The V gene is TRBV7-2, the J gene TRBJ2-3; 11 nucleotides agree with TRBD2. CDR3 length: 15 residues. V lost 4 bases to trimming and J lost 8 bases; unmatched junction nucleotides: 8. Per germline, CDR1 SGHTA and CDR2 FQGNSA. The CDR3 region is CASSSGTSGFTTQYF. CDR3 bases: TGTGCCAGCAGCTCCGGGACTAGCGGTTTCACTACGCAGTATTTT. The full variable domain, its missing parts supplied by reference TRBV7-2 and TRBJ2-3, is GAGVSQSPSNKVTEKGKDVELRCDPISGHTALYWYRQSLGQGLEFLIYFQGNSAPDKSGLPSDRFSAERTGGSVSTLTIQRTQQEDSAVYLCASSSGTSGFTTQYFGPGTRLTVL.

The CDR3 coding sequence is TGTGCCAGCTCGGTAGGACAGGGTTATTCACCCCTCCACTTT. Translation gives CASSVGQGYSPLHF. This sequence joins TRBV6-1 and TRBJ1-6, with 8 bases lining up with TRBD1. The CDR3 is 14 residues long. Germline V CDR1 and CDR2: MNHNS, SASEGT. J lost 8 bases, V lost 8 bases, and 8 bases had no gene match.

V usage is TRBV2 and J usage is TRBJ1-1, with 7 bases that match TRBD1. CDR1 is SNHLY and CDR2 is FYNNEI in the germline V gene. The CDR3 totals 17 residues. With 4 bases clipped from V and 1 base from J, the junction kept 12 bases outside the gene matches. The CDR3 loop is CASSAPVEGAQNTEAFF. The CDR3 DNA reads TGTGCCAGCAGTGCACCGGTGGAGGGGGCGCAGAACACTGAAGCTTTCTTT.

This sequence joins TRBV4-1 and TRBJ2-3; D remains unclear. This CDR3 comprises 16 residues. Germline V CDR1 and CDR2: MGHRA, YSYEKL. V was trimmed by 3 bases and J by 2 bases, leaving 15 bases between them. The CDR3 coding sequence is TGCGCCAGCAGCCATTGGTGGACGCACTACACAGATACGCAGTATTTT. This codes for CASSHWWTHYTDTQYF.

The chain couples TRBV7-9 to TRBJ2-7; 14 bases fit TRBD2. Trimming cost V 4 bases and J 4 bases; bases outside gene matches: 6. The germline V gene has CDR1 SEHNR and CDR2 FQNEAQ (reference sequence). This CDR3 is 16 amino acids long. The DNA of the CDR3 is TGTGCCAGCAGCTGGGGACTAGCGGGAGTTATTTACGAGCAGTACTTC. Translation gives CASSWGLAGVIYEQYF.

The rearrangement joins TRBV28 to TRBJ2-1; 7 positions match TRBD2. The CDR3 consists of 19 residues. Trimming took 4 bases from V and 0 from J; bases not matched to a gene: 15. The germline V gene has CDR1 MDHEN and CDR2 SYDVKM. The CDR3: CASSSIFAGDPSSYNEQFF. The CDR3 DNA reads as TGTGCCAGCAGTTCGATTTTTGCGGGAGACCCCAGCTCCTACAATGAGCAGTTCTTC.

This chain links TRBV30 with TRBJ1-5, with D possibly TRBD1 on 6 matching bases. Germline loops: CDR1 GTSNPN, CDR2 SVGIG (reference sequence). V was shortened by 5 bases and J by 2 bases, with 13 bases between the two germline ends. This CDR3 is built from 14 residues. The CDR3 DNA reads as TGTGCCTGGGAAAAGGGACAAGGCAATCAGCCCCAGCATTTT. It specifies CAWEKGQGNQPQHF.

The table lists this clone with a count of one. The chain couples TRBV18 to TRBJ2-7, with 7 positions matching TRBD1. Germline V gene data show CDR1 as KGHSH and CDR2 as LQKENI. Losses at the gene ends were 6 bases for V and 3 bases for J; bases not matched to a gene: 14. The CDR3 runs to 16 residues. CDR3 sequence (DNA): TGTGCCAGCTCCGTCGGAGACAGGGCTGCCTACTACGAGCAGTACTTC. Translation: CASSVGDRAAYYEQYF.

The rearrangement links TRBV5-1 to TRBJ1-1, with D tentatively TRBD1 (6 bases). Germline loops: CDR1 SGHRS, CDR2 YFSETQ. V dropped 4 bases and J dropped 5 bases, with 18 bases sitting between them. CDR3 size: 15 residues. The CDR3 here is CASSEDPRGKTEAFF. CDR3 nucleotides: TGCGCCAGCAGCGAGGACCCCAGGGGTAAAACTGAAGCTTTCTTT.

V gene TRBV9 combines with J gene TRBJ2-1, with 9 bases that match TRBD2. V shed 4 bases and J 3 bases; nucleotides not matched to a gene: 5. The CDR3 has 15 residues. Germline CDR1 and CDR2: SGDLS and YYNGEE. CDR3 sequence (DNA): TGTGCCAGCAGCTTAGCGGGGGAAAACTACAATGAGCAGTTCTTC. As protein: CASSLAGENYNEQFF.

The CDR3 nucleotides are TGTGCCAGCAGGCCGGACAGCCGACTGACCGGATGGCTCTTAGGCTACACCTTC. Amino acids: CASRPDSRLTGWLLGYTF. V is TRBV2 and J is TRBJ1-2; possible D gene TRBD1, 6 bases. The CDR3 has 18 residues. The V gene lost 6 bases and the J gene lost 8 bases, with 31 bases spanning the gap. Germline assignment: CDR1 SNHLY and CDR2 FYNNEI.

The chain couples TRBV14 to TRBJ2-3; unclear D gene. Germline values: CDR1 SGHDN, CDR2 FVKESK. The CDR3 consists of 15 residues. V was cut by 4 bases and J by 2 bases, with 13 bases left in between. This CDR3 is CASSPRIAATDTQYF. CDR3 coding DNA: TGTGCCAGCAGCCCTCGTATTGCAGCCACAGATACGCAGTATTTT.

This chain connects TRBV6-5 to TRBJ2-1; D is unresolved. V was clipped by 2 bases and J by 3 bases, with 8 bases between them. This CDR3 spans 14 amino acids. Germline CDR1 is MNHEY and CDR2 is SVGAGI. The CDR3 spells CASSYLGSYNEQFF. CDR3 DNA: TGTGCCAGCAGTTACCTGGGTAGCTACAATGAGCAGTTCTTC.

The genes are TRBV7-9 and TRBJ2-1; TRBD2 is a possible D gene (5 bases). V dropped 3 bases and J dropped 0 bases, with 21 bases sitting between them. This CDR3 contains 19 residues. CDR1 SEHNR and CDR2 FQNEAQ come from the germline V gene (reference sequence). The CDR3 nucleotides are TGTGCCAGCAGCTTGCCGGTAGACTATTCACACAGCTCCTACAATGAGCAGTTCTTC. This sequence encodes CASSLPVDYSHSSYNEQFF.

Only a few counts were recorded for this clone. The chain combines TRBV4-1 with TRBJ1-5; D is possibly TRBD1 (5 bases). Germline CDR1 reads MGHRA; CDR2 reads YSYEKL. V was shortened by 3 bases and J by 4 bases, with 16 bases between the two germline ends. The CDR3 length is 16 residues. In DNA, the CDR3 is TGCGCCAGCAGCCAGACCCTCGGGGCACGTAATCAGCCCCAGCATTTT. This gives the protein CASSQTLGARNQPQHF.

This clone is medium-sized in the sample. The sample holds other DNA sequences that translate to the same CDR3. The gene calls are TRBV6-1 and TRBJ2-5, with 11 bases identical to TRBD2. With V trimmed by 3 bases and J by 5 bases, 8 bases remained unmatched. The CDR3 consists of 16 residues. Germline CDR1 is MNHNS and CDR2 is SASEGT. The CDR3 is CASSELAGGPQETQYF. CDR3 DNA: TGTGCCAGCAGTGAGTTAGCGGGGGGGCCTCAGGAGACCCAGTACTTC.

The chain employs TRBV19 and TRBJ1-5, with 9 bases identical to TRBD1. From germline, CDR1 is LNHDA and CDR2 SQIVND (reference sequence). This CDR3 comprises 15 residues. The V gene end was trimmed by 4 bases and the J gene end by 2 bases; junction bases not matched to a gene: 3. CDR3: CASSRDRAGNQPQHF. In DNA, the CDR3 is TGTGCCAGTAGTAGGGACAGGGCTGGCAATCAGCCCCAGCATTTT.

This chain uses TRBV27 with TRBJ2-1, with TRBD1 as a possible D gene (5 bases). CDR3 length: 14 residues. The V and J ends lost 2 bases and 3 bases respectively, with 8 bases between them. Germline V gives CDR1 MNHEY, CDR2 SMNVEV (reference sequence). CDR3 in DNA: TGTGCCAGCAGTTTACAGGGCGTCTACAATGAGCAGTTCTTC. It codes for CASSLQGVYNEQFF.

This sequence joins TRBV5-1 and TRBJ1-1; 9 bases fit TRBD1. Germline V lookup: CDR1 SGHRS, CDR2 YFSETQ. There are 15 residues in the CDR3. After removal of 0 bases from V and 7 bases from J, the junction contained 7 bases not matched to a gene. Written as DNA, the CDR3 is TGCGCCAGCAGCTTGGGGACAGGGGCTGCGGATGAAGCTTTCTTT. Translated, it gives CASSLGTGAADEAFF.

This clone turned up a few times. The chain couples TRBV5-5 to TRBJ1-6; D remains ambiguous. Germline V gene data show CDR1 as SGHKS and CDR2 as YYEKEE (reference sequence). The CDR3 consists of 15 residues. V gave up 1 base and J gave up 5 bases, with 10 bases separating them. Here the CDR3 reads CASSLIEGDNSPLHF. Here the CDR3 DNA reads TGTGCCAGCAGCTTGATTGAGGGAGATAATTCACCCCTCCACTTT. The variable domain in full, with the rest retrieved from reference TRBV5-5 and TRBJ1-6, is DAGVTQSPTHLIKTRGQQVTLRCSPISGHKSVSWYQQVLGQGPQFIFQYYEKEERGRGNFPDRFSARQFPNYSSELNVNALLLGDSALYLCASSLIEGDNSPLHFGNGTRLTVT.

The chain couples TRBV28 to TRBJ2-6, with D tentatively TRBD2 (5 bases). The CDR3 is 16 residues long. V was shortened by 2 bases and J by 1 base, with 9 bases between the two germline ends. The germline V gene has CDR1 MDHEN and CDR2 SYDVKM. CDR3 amino acids: CASSLERVSGANVLTF. CDR3 nucleotide sequence: TGTGCCAGCAGTTTAGAGAGGGTTTCTGGGGCCAACGTCCTGACTTTC.

This rearrangement joins TRBV19 to TRBJ1-1; the D is unclear. V was shortened by 1 base and J by 6 bases, with 9 bases between the two germline ends. Per germline, CDR1 LNHDA and CDR2 SQIVND (reference sequence). CDR3 length equals 13 residues. The CDR3 DNA is TGTGCCAGTAGTATAGGAGGGTGGGCTGAAGCTTTCTTT. It specifies CASSIGGWAEAFF.

This clone was seen only once. The rearrangement links TRBV6-1 to TRBJ2-7, with D hard to call. This CDR3 contains 13 residues. V shed 6 bases and J shed 3 bases, with 12 bases lying between them. Germline V CDR1 and CDR2: MNHNS, SASEGT. The CDR3 here is CASSDTPIYEQYV. Here the CDR3 DNA reads TGTGCCAGCAGCGATACACCGATCTACGAGCAGTACGTC.

The V call is TRBV27, the J call TRBJ2-7; D uncertain. Between the trimmed V and J ends, which lost 5 bases and 3 bases, there was a span of 14 bases. In germline, CDR1 is MNHEY, CDR2 SMNVEV (reference sequence). This CDR3 comprises 14 residues. The CDR3 coding sequence is TGTGCCAGCAGTCCCGGGCTCTTCAGCTACGAGCAGTACTTC. Encoded protein: CASSPGLFSYEQYF.

This clone was detected once. CDR3 DNA sequence: TGTGCCAGTACTGGACTCCGGCCGGAGGAGCAGTTCTTC. It codes for CASTGLRPEEQFF. The chain uses TRBV19 and TRBJ2-1, with D perhaps TRBD2 (5 bases). The CDR3 covers 13 residues. Trimming stripped 7 bases from V and 10 bases from J, with 17 bases between. Germline V gene sequence: CDR1 LNHDA, CDR2 SQIVND (reference sequence).

The chain couples TRBV10-3 to TRBJ1-2, with 8 nucleotides matching TRBD1. V was clipped by 7 bases and J by 6 bases; unmatched bases: 10. The CDR3 length is 14 residues. CDR1 is ENHRY, CDR2 SYGVKD, per germline. The CDR3 nucleotides read TGTGCCATCAACCCGGACAGGGCGTCTGATGGCTACACCTTC. This sequence encodes CAINPDRASDGYTF.

The chain employs TRBV2 and TRBJ2-7, with D tentatively TRBD1 (6 bases). CDR3 size: 16 residues. V shed 1 base and J shed 2 bases, with 15 bases lying between them. In germline, CDR1 is SNHLY, CDR2 FYNNEI. CDR3 DNA sequence: TGTGCCAGCAGTGAAGGGCTCCAGGACAGAGCCTACGAGCAGTACGTC. Translating gives CASSEGLQDRAYEQYV.

The rearrangement links TRBV19 to TRBJ2-1, with 10 bases fitting TRBD2. The CDR3 is 15 amino acids. The trim removed 1 base at V and 8 bases at J, leaving 5 bases unmatched. Per the germline V gene, CDR1 is LNHDA and CDR2 is SQIVND (reference sequence). The CDR3: CASSIGPAGGDEQFF. For the CDR3, the DNA is TGTGCCAGTAGTATAGGTCCAGCGGGAGGGGATGAGCAGTTCTTC.